The 29 T cell receptor beta chains in this list originate from one sample, sequenced in a study of CD8 T cells in Susac syndrome. RNA, at roughly 0.45 to 1 ug, was reverse transcribed with random hexamers. TCRdb re-called the immunoSEQ multiplex PCR reads with MiXCR, one entry per CDR3 protein. Here the sample spans tens of thousands of distinct CDR3 sequences, about 93% being singletons. Sequencing was done on a sample of CD4+ T cells from PBMCs. The receptors here all came from a human donor with Susac syndrome.

The chain carries TRBV5-6 and TRBJ2-5, with D perhaps given as TRBD1 or TRBD2 (5 bases each). Trimming shortened V by 4 bases and J by 6 bases, and 16 bases separated the two germline ends. The CDR3 is 14 amino acids. Germline V gene lookup returns CDR1 SGHDT and CDR2 YYEEEE. CDR3 nucleotide sequence: TGTGCCAGCAGCCCAGTTGAGGGGAGACAGACCCAGTACTTC. It translates to CASSPVEGRQTQYF. Variable domain in full (rest from reference TRBV5-6 and TRBJ2-5): DAGVTQSPTHLIKTRGQQVTLRCSPKSGHDTVSWYQQALGQGPQFIFQYYEEEERQRGNFPDRFSGHQFPNYSSELNVNALLLGDSALYLCASSPVEGRQTQYFGPGTRLLVL.

This clonotype has only one observation. The chain links TRBV4-3 to TRBJ1-1; D is perhaps TRBD1 (6 bases). The CDR3 spans 16 residues. Trimming pared 7 bases from V and 1 base from J, leaving 19 bases between. CDR1 is LGHNA and CDR2 is YSLEER in the germline V gene. The CDR3 bases are TGCGCCAGCACCGTAGAGGCACAGGGACCGAACACTGAAGCTTTCTTT. Translated, it gives CASTVEAQGPNTEAFF.

The rearrangement uses TRBV6-6 and TRBJ1-6, with a tentative D call TRBD1 (5 bases). Germline-derived CDR1 and CDR2 are MNHNY and SVGAGI (reference sequence). This CDR3 has 14 residues. Trimming took off 4 bases at V and 3 bases at J, with 7 bases between the two ends. The CDR3 sequence is CASSSTDYNSPLHF. In nucleotides, the CDR3 is TGTGCCAGCAGTTCGACAGACTATAATTCACCCCTCCACTTT.

The V call is TRBV15, the J call TRBJ1-1; 7 bases fit TRBD1. J was trimmed by 10 bases and V by 4 bases; bases with no gene match: 12. CDR1 and CDR2 from the germline V gene are LNHNV and YYDKDF (reference sequence). The CDR3 runs 14 residues. The CDR3 DNA follows: TGTGCCACCAGCACAGGTTCCGGGCCAGGGGGAGCTTTCTTT. Its protein is CATSTGSGPGGAFF.

This chain links TRBV30 with TRBJ2-5; possibly TRBD1 for D (5 bases). The V gene's germline CDR1 is GTSNPN and CDR2 SVGIG (reference sequence). This CDR3 spans 13 amino acids. V was trimmed by 2 bases and J by 3 bases, leaving 10 bases between them. This CDR3 is CAWSKGPKETQYF. As DNA, the CDR3 is TGTGCCTGGAGTAAGGGGCCTAAAGAGACCCAGTACTTC.

This clonotype has a single count. V and J are TRBV20-1 and TRBJ1-2, with a tentative D call TRBD1 (6 bases). Trimming took off 5 bases at V and 5 bases at J, with 12 bases between the two ends. Germline V gene sequence: CDR1 DFQATT, CDR2 SNEGSKA (reference sequence). The CDR3 length is 12 residues. CDR3 in amino acids: CSALGGGYGYTF. CDR3 bases: TGCAGTGCTTTAGGGGGAGGGTATGGCTACACCTTC.

The V gene is TRBV18, the J gene TRBJ2-3; D is undetermined. The V and J ends lost 4 bases and 4 bases respectively, with 15 bases between them. The CDR3 has 15 amino acids. Germline V gene sequence: CDR1 KGHSH, CDR2 LQKENI. CDR3 amino acids: CASSLGAGSADTQYF. In DNA form, the CDR3 reads TGTGCCAGCTCACTTGGTGCCGGTTCAGCAGATACGCAGTATTTT.

The chain links TRBV24-1 to TRBJ2-1, with 7 nucleotides matching TRBD1. The CDR3 spans 14 residues. The ends lost 4 bases at V and 6 bases at J; junction bases unmatched: 5. Germline lookup yields CDR1 KGHDR and CDR2 SFDVKD. CDR3 region: CATSEETGSNEQFF. For the CDR3, the DNA is TGTGCCACCAGTGAGGAGACAGGGAGCAATGAGCAGTTCTTC.

The V call is TRBV7-3, the J call TRBJ2-1, with 10 bases aligning to TRBD2. Germline V gives CDR1 SGHTA, CDR2 FQGTGA. The CDR3 spans 17 residues. Losses at the gene ends were 1 base for V and 2 bases for J; bases not matched to a gene: 5. This CDR3 reads CASSLRGLAYPYNEQFF. The DNA for the CDR3 is TGTGCCAGCAGCTTAAGGGGACTAGCGTACCCCTACAATGAGCAGTTCTTC.

The chain combines TRBV6-6 with TRBJ2-7; the D is unclear. Trimming shortened V by 4 bases and J by 2 bases, and 9 bases separated the two germline ends. This CDR3 has 13 amino acids. Germline V gene lookup returns CDR1 MNHNY and CDR2 SVGAGI (reference sequence). CDR3 sequence: CASSFSPAYEQYF. The CDR3 region has the DNA TGTGCCAGCAGTTTCAGTCCAGCCTACGAGCAGTACTTC.

V is TRBV19 and J is TRBJ2-7; 9 positions agree with TRBD1. V shed 6 bases, J shed 5 bases, and the junction held 8 bases outside the gene matches. Germline V gene sequence: CDR1 LNHDA, CDR2 SQIVND (reference sequence). The CDR3 loop spans 14 amino acids. CDR3 sequence: CASSPDRGIHEQYF. The CDR3 DNA sequence: TGTGCCAGTAGCCCGGACAGGGGAATCCACGAGCAGTACTTC.

The V gene is TRBV7-8, the J gene TRBJ2-7; TRBD2 might be the D (5 bases). The CDR3 totals 15 residues. Trimming took 5 bases from V and 5 from J, leaving 19 bases between them. Germline V gene lookup returns CDR1 SGHVS and CDR2 FQNEAQ. CDR3 DNA sequence: TGTGCCAGCAGCCCCCGCCCTTCCCTAGCAAACGAGCAGTACTTC. Amino acid sequence: CASSPRPSLANEQYF. Full variable domain (missing parts from reference TRBV7-8 and TRBJ2-7): GAGVSQSPRYKVAKRGQDVALRCDPISGHVSLFWYQQALGQGPEFLTYFQNEAQLDKSGLPSDRFFAERPEGSVSTLKIQRTQQEDSAVYLCASSPRPSLANEQYFGPGTRLTVT.

The genes are TRBV5-6 and TRBJ2-3, with no clear D. V lost 1 base to trimming and J lost 0 bases, with 9 bases between them. Germline V lookup: CDR1 SGHDT, CDR2 YYEEEE. The CDR3 is made up of 15 amino acids. The CDR3 sequence is CASSLIHLSTDTQYF. Written as DNA, the CDR3 is TGTGCCAGCAGCTTGATACACCTTAGCACAGATACGCAGTATTTT.

This chain links TRBV19 with TRBJ1-5; 8 nucleotides match TRBD1. J was trimmed by 1 base and V by 6 bases; bases with no gene match: 11. Germline CDR1 LNHDA, CDR2 SQIVND (reference sequence). The CDR3 extends over 17 amino acids. CDR3 in DNA: TGTGCCAGTAGCGCCTCAGGGGGCGGGTTGAGCAATCAGCCCCAGCATTTT. It encodes CASSASGGGLSNQPQHF.

This clonotype appeared a single time. The chain links TRBV12-3 or TRBV12-4 to TRBJ2-7; 9 nucleotides line up with TRBD2. The ends lost 6 bases at V and 2 bases at J; junction bases unmatched: 11. The CDR3 sequence is 16 residues long. The DNA of the CDR3 is TGTGCCAGCAGCCTCCTCCTAGCGGGACGCACCTACGAGCAGTACTTC. This gives the protein CASSLLLAGRTYEQYF.

The chain joins TRBV20-1 to TRBJ2-3; 10 bases match TRBD1. Germline-derived CDR1 and CDR2 are DFQATT and SNEGSKA (reference sequence). CDR3 length: 14 residues. The CDR3 DNA reads as TGCAGCAAAACTCGGACAGGGGGTACAGATACGCAGTATTTT. It yields the protein CSKTRTGGTDTQYF.

The rearrangement joins TRBV11-2 to TRBJ2-7, with TRBD2 matching 11 bases. This CDR3 comprises 16 residues. Trimming removed 8 bases from V and 2 bases from J; junction bases left unmatched: 11. Germline V CDR1 and CDR2: SGHAT, FQNNGV. In nucleotides, the CDR3 is TGTGCCAGCCGATCACCCGGGACTAGCGGCCCCTACGAGCAGTACTTC. Protein sequence: CASRSPGTSGPYEQYF.

CDR3 sequence reads: CASSFRPLGRGRNSSYNEQFF. In nucleotides, the CDR3 is TGTGCCAGCAGCTTCCGACCCCTTGGCAGGGGCCGCAATAGCTCCTACAATGAGCAGTTCTTC. The chain is built from TRBV11-1 and TRBJ2-1, with D maybe TRBD1 (6 bases). The CDR3 runs 21 residues. Looked up from germline, CDR1 is SGHAT and CDR2 is FQDESV (reference sequence). Trimming cost V 3 bases and J 0 bases, with 27 bases left between them.

The chain has TRBV23-1 and TRBJ1-2; D gene uncertain. TRBV23-1 is designated an ORF whose function remains uncertain. The CDR3 is made up of 17 amino acids. Trimming took off 1 base at V and 4 bases at J, with 19 bases between the two ends. In nucleotides, the CDR3 is TGCGCCAGCAGTCAATATAGGAAGGGAGAGATCCCCTATGGCTACACCTTC. Protein product: CASSQYRKGEIPYGYTF.

The chain employs TRBV19 and TRBJ1-5; no definite D call. This CDR3 is 12 amino acids long. Trimming took off 7 bases at V and 3 bases at J, with 7 bases between the two ends. Germline CDR1 LNHDA, CDR2 SQIVND (reference sequence). The CDR3 loop reads CASTVFNQPQHF. The CDR3 nucleotides read TGTGCCAGTACCGTATTCAATCAGCCCCAGCATTTT.

V is TRBV27 and J is TRBJ1-6; D unresolved. This CDR3 has 15 residues. CDR1 is MNHEY, CDR2 SMNVEV, per germline (reference sequence). Trimming cost V 6 bases and J 4 bases, with 13 bases left between them. CDR3 amino acids: CASSPGGQYNSPLHF. The DNA for the CDR3 is TGTGCCAGCAGCCCAGGTGGGCAGTATAATTCACCCCTCCACTTT.

This rearrangement joins TRBV20-1 to TRBJ1-1; D is unclear. Per germline, CDR1 DFQATT and CDR2 SNEGSKA (reference sequence). This CDR3 has 11 amino acids. V was shortened by 6 bases and J by 1 base, with 6 bases between the two germline ends. The CDR3 spells CSARKNTEAFF. CDR3 coding DNA: TGCAGTGCCAGGAAGAACACTGAAGCTTTCTTT.

V gene TRBV5-4 combines with J gene TRBJ2-3; no clear D. CDR3 length: 16 amino acids. The V gene's germline CDR1 is SGHNT and CDR2 YYREEE (reference sequence). Trimming removed 4 bases from V and 0 bases from J, with 15 bases in between. The chain's CDR3 is CASSQRLLGSTDTQYF. The CDR3 DNA is TGTGCCAGCAGCCAAAGACTCCTGGGAAGCACAGATACGCAGTATTTT.

The chain combines TRBV27 with TRBJ1-3; D gene unclear. CDR1 is MNHEY, CDR2 SMNVEV, per germline (reference sequence). The V and J ends lost 2 bases and 0 bases respectively, with 11 bases between them. The CDR3 consists of 16 residues. Here the CDR3 DNA reads TGTGCCAGCAGTTTAAGGACTCCCTACTCTGGAAACACCATATATTTT. Translating gives CASSLRTPYSGNTIYF.

The rearrangement links TRBV7-2 to TRBJ2-7; 9 bases match TRBD2. The CDR3 consists of 14 residues. The V and J ends lost 6 bases and 6 bases, in that order; junction bases with no gene match: 9. Germline loops: CDR1 SGHTA, CDR2 FQGNSA. Here the CDR3 DNA reads TGTGCCAGCAGGACGACTCTAGCGGGACCCGAGCAGTACTTC. It specifies CASRTTLAGPEQYF.

The count of this clonotype is one. V is TRBV3-1 and J is TRBJ1-3; D is unclear. CDR1 and CDR2 (germline): LGHDT, YNNKEL (reference sequence). Trimming stripped 0 bases from V and 0 bases from J, with 12 bases between. This CDR3 has 17 residues. The CDR3 reads CASSQEGGRLSGNTIYF. Here the CDR3 DNA reads TGTGCCAGCAGCCAAGAAGGAGGCAGGCTCTCTGGAAACACCATATATTTT. The variable domain in full, completed from reference TRBV3-1 and TRBJ1-3, reads DTAVSQTPKYLVTQMGNDKSIKCEQNLGHDTMYWYKQDSKKFLKIMFSYNNKELIINETVPNRFSPKSPDKAHLNLHINSLELGDSAVYFCASSQEGGRLSGNTIYFGEGSWLTVV.

The chain is built from TRBV6-2 or TRBV6-3 and TRBJ1-5; the match to TRBD1 covers 7 bases. The CDR3 has 17 residues. Germline values: CDR1 MNHEY, CDR2 SVGEGT. The J segment lost 5 bases and the V segment lost 7 bases, leaving 17 bases of the junction unmatched. CDR3 amino acids: CASNRAPGQRTDQPQHF. Here the CDR3 DNA reads TGTGCCAGCAATAGAGCCCCGGGACAGAGGACTGATCAGCCCCAGCATTTT.

V gene TRBV23-1 combines with J gene TRBJ2-1, with TRBD2 matching 13 bases. TRBV23-1 is placed among ORFs of uncertain function. Trimming took 4 bases from V and 5 from J; bases not matched to a gene: 5. The CDR3 is 16 residues long. CDR3 DNA sequence: TGCGCCAGCAGTCTCTCGGGACTAGCGGGAAACAATGAGCAGTTCTTC. As protein: CASSLSGLAGNNEQFF.

The chain is built from TRBV5-1 and TRBJ2-2; D gene unclear. The V end was cut by 6 bases, the J end by 2 bases, with 11 bases between. This CDR3 contains 14 residues. Germline V gives CDR1 SGHRS, CDR2 YFSETQ. The CDR3 loop is CASKVLSNTGELFF. CDR3 DNA sequence: TGCGCCAGCAAGGTCCTCTCCAACACCGGGGAGCTGTTTTTT.